This is a list of T cell receptor beta chains from one sample in a study of CD8+ T cells in alopecia areata. Measured with immunoSEQ multiplex PCR; TCRdb has only the in-frame clones, and not every one. Of some 100,000 clones in the sample, roughly 58% were seen once. Sequencing used CD8+ T cells sorted from blood, obtained at week 4, from a patient treated with tofacitinib. These receptors originate from a human donor with alopecia areata. Each CDR3 is given with its conserved first and last residue. A D gene is named only where the DNA matches it firmly. A row's size may be missing; if present it is once, few, many or a size class.

V gene: TRBV27
clone size: NA
CDR3 length: 15
D gene: NA
J gene: TRBJ1-5
CDR3 DNA: TGTGCCAGCAGTTCAAGCCCCCTTTTGCGACAGCCCCAGCATTTT
CDR3 protein: CASSSSPLLRQPQHF

V gene: TRBV6-5
clone size: NA
CDR3 length: 14
D gene: NA
J gene: TRBJ1-2
CDR3 DNA: TGTGCCAGCAGTTCCTCGGTGGGCCGATATGGCTACACCTTC
CDR3 protein: CASSSSVGRYGYTF

V gene: TRBV14
clone size: NA
CDR3 length: 14
D gene: NA
J gene: TRBJ2-7
CDR3 DNA: TGTGCCAGCAGCCAAGATGACAGCAGGTACGAGCAGTACTTC
CDR3 protein: CASSQDDSRYEQYF

V gene: TRBV6-5
clone size: NA
CDR3 length: 13
D gene: NA
J gene: TRBJ1-2
CDR3 DNA: TGTGCCAGCGGCCCTCACAGTAACTATGGCTACACCTTC
CDR3 protein: CASGPHSNYGYTF

V gene: TRBV29-1
clone size: few
CDR3 length: 14
D gene: TRBD2
J gene: TRBJ2-1
CDR3 DNA: TGCAGCGTTGCCGTACTAGCGGGGATTAATGAGCAGTTCTTC
CDR3 protein: CSVAVLAGINEQFF

V gene: TRBV30
clone size: NA
CDR3 length: 13
D gene: NA
J gene: TRBJ1-1
CDR3 DNA: TGTGCCTGGAGTGTACTTGGTCCGACTGAAGCTTTCTTT
CDR3 protein: CAWSVLGPTEAFF

V gene: TRBV30
clone size: NA
CDR3 length: 15
D gene: NA
J gene: TRBJ2-2
CDR3 DNA: TGTGCCTGGACGGCGGACAGCGAGAACACCGGGGAGCTGTTTTTT
CDR3 protein: CAWTADSENTGELFF

V gene: TRBV29-1
clone size: few
CDR3 length: 13
D gene: NA
J gene: TRBJ2-3
CDR3 DNA: TGCAGCGTAGACCTCGGGCCATTAGATACGCAGTATTTT
CDR3 protein: CSVDLGPLDTQYF

V gene: TRBV27
clone size: NA
CDR3 length: 15
D gene: NA
J gene: TRBJ2-5
CDR3 DNA: TGTGCCAGCAGTTTATGGGGGACCCCTAAAGAGACCCAGTACTTC
CDR3 protein: CASSLWGTPKETQYF

V gene: TRBV27
clone size: few
CDR3 length: 14
D gene: NA
J gene: TRBJ1-6
CDR3 DNA: TGTGCCAGCAGGTTAGGCAGTCGTAATTCACCCCTCCACTTT
CDR3 protein: CASRLGSRNSPLHF

V gene: TRBV15
clone size: NA
CDR3 length: 15
D gene: TRBD1
J gene: TRBJ2-1
CDR3 DNA: TGTGCCACCAGCCTCCCGACAGGGGCCTACAATGAGCAGTTCTTC
CDR3 protein: CATSLPTGAYNEQFF

V gene: TRBV4-1
clone size: NA
CDR3 length: 14
D gene: NA
J gene: TRBJ2-2
CDR3 DNA: TGCGCCAGCAGCCAAGTTTTGGGTCCCGGGGAGCTGTTTTTT
CDR3 protein: CASSQVLGPGELFF

V gene: TRBV4-1
clone size: NA
CDR3 length: 15
D gene: TRBD1
J gene: TRBJ2-2
CDR3 DNA: TGCGCCAGCAGCTCCGAGACAGGGGTAGCCGGGGAGCTGTTTTTT
CDR3 protein: CASSSETGVAGELFF

V gene: TRBV7-2
clone size: NA
CDR3 length: 16
D gene: TRBD2
J gene: TRBJ2-1
CDR3 DNA: TGTGCCAGCAGCTCCTTGACTAGCGGGGGATACAATGAGCAGTTCTTC
CDR3 protein: CASSSLTSGGYNEQFF

V gene: TRBV30
clone size: few
CDR3 length: 14
D gene: TRBD1
J gene: TRBJ2-1
CDR3 DNA: TGTGCCTGGAGTGTTGGGACAGGGTCCAATGAGCAGTTCTTC
CDR3 protein: CAWSVGTGSNEQFF

V gene: TRBV27
clone size: NA
CDR3 length: 14
D gene: TRBD1
J gene: TRBJ1-2
CDR3 DNA: TGTGCCAGCAGTGCGGGACAGGGCAGCTATGGCTACACCTTC
CDR3 protein: CASSAGQGSYGYTF

V gene: TRBV15
clone size: few
CDR3 length: 16
D gene: NA
J gene: TRBJ1-4
CDR3 DNA: TGTGCCACCAGCAGAGATCGGGGGAGGGGGAATGAAAAACTGTTTTTT
CDR3 protein: CATSRDRGRGNEKLFF

V gene: TRBV7-9
clone size: few
CDR3 length: 14
D gene: TRBD2
J gene: TRBJ2-7
CDR3 DNA: TGTGCCAGCAGCTCCGATTCTAGCGGCGGCGAGCAGTACTTC
CDR3 protein: CASSSDSSGGEQYF